Here is one TCR beta chain with its context. The CDR3 covers 15 residues. The junction had 3 bases not matched to a gene; V was cut back by 1 base and J by 0 bases. Per the germline V gene, CDR1 is SGHDT and CDR2 is YYEEEE. Only in-frame clones appear in the TCRdb table, and some are missing; sequencing was by immunoSEQ multiplex PCR. The data show 95,000 to 110,000 clones, approximately 90% seen once. These data belong to a study of blood T cell repertoires in COVID-19. Study background: The analysed material was cDNA or gDNA that came from T cells, B-cell-depleted T cells, or PBMCs.

The receptor comes from a man between 45 and 60 years old in a cohort sampled during active COVID-19. Sequencing was carried out using peripheral blood. The rearrangement joins TRBV5-6 to TRBJ2-7; 8 nucleotides agree with TRBD2. CDR3: CASSLPGGISYEQYF. The CDR3 DNA sequence: TGTGCCAGCAGCTTGCCGGGGGGGATCTCCTACGAGCAGTACTTC.